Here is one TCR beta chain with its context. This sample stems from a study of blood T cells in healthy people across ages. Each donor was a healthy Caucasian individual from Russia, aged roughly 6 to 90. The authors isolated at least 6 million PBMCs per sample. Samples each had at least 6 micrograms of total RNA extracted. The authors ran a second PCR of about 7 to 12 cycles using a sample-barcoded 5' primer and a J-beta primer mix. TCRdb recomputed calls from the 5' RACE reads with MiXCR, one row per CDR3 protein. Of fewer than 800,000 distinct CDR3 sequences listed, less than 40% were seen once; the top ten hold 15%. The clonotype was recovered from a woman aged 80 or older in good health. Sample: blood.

The CDR3 DNA follows: TGTGCCAGCAGCGTAGCGTCGGGCGGGAGTCCCCTCAATGAGCAGTTCTTC. Translated: CASSVASGGSPLNEQFF. J is TRBJ2-1 and V is TRBV9; 7 nucleotides agree with TRBD2. The CDR3 is 17 residues long. CDR1 and CDR2 (germline): SGDLS, YYNGEE. The junction had 12 bases not matched to a gene; V was cut back by 0 bases and J by 6 bases.